The 10 T cell receptor beta chains below were found in one sample sequenced in a study of CD4 T cells in relation to SARS-CoV-2 and coronaviruses. The unexposed donors gave CD4+ T cells in 2011-2018, prior to COVID-19. Sequencing used immunoSEQ multiplex PCR; TCRdb keeps in-frame clones, though not all of them. The profile covers roughly 61,000 clones, with about nine tenths appearing a single time and approximately 1.5% taken by the ten largest. The sequenced material came from memory CD4+ T cells from PBMCs. These TCRs come from a human donor in good health.

The genes are TRBV11-2 and TRBJ2-5; 7 bases match TRBD2. The CDR3 loop spans 16 amino acids. The V and J ends lost 4 bases and 2 bases, in that order; junction bases with no gene match: 10. The germline V gene encodes CDR1 SGHAT and CDR2 FQNNGV. The CDR3 region is CASSYRGVIGQETQYF. Here the CDR3 DNA reads TGTGCCAGCAGCTACCGGGGGGTGATCGGGCAAGAGACCCAGTACTTC.

The rearrangement uses TRBV7-7 and TRBJ2-5; D may be TRBD1 (6 bases). Germline lookup yields CDR1 SSHAT and CDR2 FNYEAQ (reference sequence). V was clipped by 5 bases and J by 5 bases, with 18 bases between them. The CDR3 runs to 15 residues. CDR3 sequence: CASSLGTSDGETQYF. The CDR3 nucleotides read TGTGCCAGCAGCCTAGGGACATCCGATGGGGAGACCCAGTACTTC.

The rearrangement joins TRBV7-9 to TRBJ2-5; D may correspond to TRBD1 or TRBD2 (5 bases each). The CDR3 is made up of 12 amino acids. Looked up from germline, CDR1 is SEHNR and CDR2 is FQNEAQ (reference sequence). V gave up 3 bases and J gave up 5 bases, with 7 bases separating them. CDR3 amino acids: CASSLGVETQYF. The DNA for the CDR3 is TGTGCCAGCAGCTTGGGGGTCGAGACCCAGTACTTC. Together with reference TRBV7-9 and TRBJ2-5, the CDR3 gives the full variable domain: DTGVSQNPRHKITKRGQNVTFRCDPISEHNRLYWYRQTLGQGPEFLTYFQNEAQLEKSRLLSDRFSAERPKGSFSTLEIQRTEQGDSAMYLCASSLGVETQYFGPGTRLLVL.

The chain joins TRBV28 to TRBJ1-5, with D perhaps TRBD1 (6 bases). Per germline, CDR1 MDHEN and CDR2 SYDVKM. V was shortened by 3 bases and J by 3 bases, with 15 bases between the two germline ends. The CDR3 consists of 16 residues. CDR3 in DNA: TGTGCCAGCAGTTTGGGCAGGGGCCTCTCCAATCAGCCCCAGCATTTT. It is translated as CASSLGRGLSNQPQHF.

CDR3 in amino acids: CASSVGGANMNTEAFF. In DNA, the CDR3 is TGTGCCAGCAGCGTCGGGGGGGCCAACATGAACACTGAAGCTTTCTTT. The J gene is TRBJ1-1, the V gene TRBV28; D might be TRBD1 (6 bases). Germline V CDR1 and CDR2: MDHEN, SYDVKM. V gave up 6 bases and J gave up 0 bases, with 17 bases separating them. CDR3 size: 16 residues.

The J gene is TRBJ2-5, the V gene TRBV18, with no clear D. Trimming shortened V by 3 bases and J by 0 bases, and 14 bases separated the two germline ends. Germline loops: CDR1 KGHSH, CDR2 LQKENI. This CDR3 comprises 16 residues. Here the CDR3 DNA reads TGTGCCAGCTCACCCCTCCCCGGCAGAGACCAAGAGACCCAGTACTTC. Its protein product is CASSPLPGRDQETQYF. Full variable domain (outside the CDR3, taken from reference TRBV18 and TRBJ2-5): NAGVMQNPRHLVRRRGQEARLRCSPMKGHSHVYWYRQLPEEGLKFMVYLQKENIIDESGMPKERFSAEFPKEGPSILRIQQVVRGDSAAYFCASSPLPGRDQETQYFGPGTRLLVL.

The J gene is TRBJ2-5, the V gene TRBV5-6; D may match TRBD1 or TRBD2 (6 bases each). The CDR3 has 14 residues. CDR1 and CDR2 from the germline V gene are SGHDT and YYEEEE. Trimming took 1 base from V and 5 from J, leaving 12 bases between them. Here the CDR3 reads CASSLWGAEETQYF. The CDR3, as DNA: TGTGCCAGCAGCTTGTGGGGGGCCGAGGAGACCCAGTACTTC.

This clone has just a few counts. The chain carries TRBV19 and TRBJ2-2; 7 nucleotides line up with TRBD2. The CDR3 runs 15 residues. In germline, CDR1 is LNHDA, CDR2 SQIVND (reference sequence). The V gene end was trimmed by 7 bases and the J gene end by 3 bases; junction bases not matched to a gene: 8. DNA of the CDR3: TGTGCCAGTATGACCCCGGGGGGTTACACCGGGGAGCTGTTTTTT. Its protein is CASMTPGGYTGELFF.

This clone occurred once. The chain recombines TRBV18 with TRBJ2-5; no clear D gene. Germline assignment: CDR1 KGHSH and CDR2 LQKENI. The CDR3 sequence is 14 residues long. With 2 bases removed from V and 5 bases from J, the gap between germline ends came to 12 bases. In DNA, the CDR3 is TGTGCCAGCTCACCATCCTACTCCGAGGAGACCCAGTACTTC. This gives the protein CASSPSYSEETQYF.

The chain links TRBV7-3 to TRBJ2-6; the match to TRBD1 covers 8 bases. CDR1 is SGHTA and CDR2 is FQGTGA in the germline V gene. Trimming cost V 7 bases and J 2 bases; bases outside gene matches: 10. The CDR3 has 17 residues. This chain's CDR3 is CASTMSGGAPGANVLTF. CDR3 bases: TGTGCCAGCACCATGTCAGGGGGCGCCCCTGGGGCCAACGTCCTGACTTTC. Together with reference TRBV7-3 and TRBJ2-6, the CDR3 gives the full variable domain: GAGVSQTPSNKVTEKGKYVELRCDPISGHTALYWYRQSLGQGPEFLIYFQGTGAADDSGLPNDRFFAVRPEGSVSTLKIQRTERGDSAVYLCASTMSGGAPGANVLTFGAGSRLTVL.